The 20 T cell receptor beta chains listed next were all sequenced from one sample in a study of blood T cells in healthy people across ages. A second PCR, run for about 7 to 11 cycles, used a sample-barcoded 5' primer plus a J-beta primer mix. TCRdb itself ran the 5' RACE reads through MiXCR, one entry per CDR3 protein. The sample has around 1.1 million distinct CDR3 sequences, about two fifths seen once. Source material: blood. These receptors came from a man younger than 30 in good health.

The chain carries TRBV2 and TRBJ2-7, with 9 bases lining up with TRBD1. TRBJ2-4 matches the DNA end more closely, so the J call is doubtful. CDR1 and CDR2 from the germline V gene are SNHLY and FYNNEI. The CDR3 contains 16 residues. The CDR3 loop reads CASSGGQGRSKNIQYF. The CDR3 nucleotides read TGTGCCAGCAGTGGAGGACAGGGGAGATCCAAAAACATTCAGTACTTC.

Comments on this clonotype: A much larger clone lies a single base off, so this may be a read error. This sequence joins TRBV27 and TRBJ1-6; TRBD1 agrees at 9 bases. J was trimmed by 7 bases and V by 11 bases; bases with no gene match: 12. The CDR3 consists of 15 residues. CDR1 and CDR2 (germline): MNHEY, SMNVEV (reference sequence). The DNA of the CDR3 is TGTGCCGGCACCCTGGACAGGGGTGGGAATTCACCCCTCCACTTT. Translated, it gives CAGTLDRGGNSPLHF.

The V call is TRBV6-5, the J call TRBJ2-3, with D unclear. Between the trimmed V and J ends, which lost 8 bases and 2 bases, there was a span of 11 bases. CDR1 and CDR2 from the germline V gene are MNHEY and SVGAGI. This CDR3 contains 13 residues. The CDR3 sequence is CASRFEATDTQYF. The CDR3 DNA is TGTGCCAGCCGGTTTGAGGCCACAGATACGCAGTATTTT.

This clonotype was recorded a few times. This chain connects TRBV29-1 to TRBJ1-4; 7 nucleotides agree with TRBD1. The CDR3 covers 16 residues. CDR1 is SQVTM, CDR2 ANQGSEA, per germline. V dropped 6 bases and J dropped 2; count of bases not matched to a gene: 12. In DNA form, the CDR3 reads TGCAGCGTAACGACAGGGCCCGGCTGGACTAATGAAAAACTGTTTTTT. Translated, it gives CSVTTGPGWTNEKLFF.

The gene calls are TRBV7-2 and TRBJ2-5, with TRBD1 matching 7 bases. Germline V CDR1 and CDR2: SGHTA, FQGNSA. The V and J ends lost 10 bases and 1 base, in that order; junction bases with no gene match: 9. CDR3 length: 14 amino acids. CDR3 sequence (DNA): TGTGCCACCTCGACAGGGCCTTTCCAAGAGACCCAGTACTTC. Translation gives CATSTGPFQETQYF.

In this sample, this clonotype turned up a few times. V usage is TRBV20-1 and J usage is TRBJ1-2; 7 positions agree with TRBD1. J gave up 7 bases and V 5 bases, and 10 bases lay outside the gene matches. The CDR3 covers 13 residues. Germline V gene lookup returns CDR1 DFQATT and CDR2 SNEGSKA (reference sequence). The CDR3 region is CSAPQGSRTGYTF. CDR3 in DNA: TGCAGTGCTCCACAGGGGTCCCGTACTGGCTACACCTTC.

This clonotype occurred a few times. This CDR3 reads CASSLVDRGSYEQYF. For the CDR3, the DNA is TGTGCCAGCAGCTTAGTGGACAGGGGTTCCTACGAGCAGTACTTC. The V and J genes are TRBV7-2 and TRBJ2-7; 9 bases line up with TRBD1. Losses at the gene ends were 1 base for V and 1 base for J; bases not matched to a gene: 2. Per the germline V gene, CDR1 is SGHTA and CDR2 is FQGNSA. CDR3 size: 15 residues.

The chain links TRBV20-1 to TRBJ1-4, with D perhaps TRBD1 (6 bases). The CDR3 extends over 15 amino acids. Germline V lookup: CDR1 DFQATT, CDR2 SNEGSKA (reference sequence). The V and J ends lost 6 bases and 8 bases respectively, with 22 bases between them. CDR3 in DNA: TGCAGTGCCCGAGATGCCTCACAGGGTGGGGAAAAACTGTTTTTT. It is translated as CSARDASQGGEKLFF.

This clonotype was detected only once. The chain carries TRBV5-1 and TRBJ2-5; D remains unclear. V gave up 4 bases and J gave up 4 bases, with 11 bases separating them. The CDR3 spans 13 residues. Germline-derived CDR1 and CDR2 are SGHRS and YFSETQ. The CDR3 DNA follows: TGCGCCAGCAGCGCCCAAGATTCAGAGACCCAGTACTTC. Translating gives CASSAQDSETQYF.

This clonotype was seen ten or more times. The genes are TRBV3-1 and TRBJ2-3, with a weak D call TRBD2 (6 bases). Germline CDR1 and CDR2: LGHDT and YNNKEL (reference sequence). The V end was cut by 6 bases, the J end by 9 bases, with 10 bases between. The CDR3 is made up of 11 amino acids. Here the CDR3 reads CASRSGGTQYF. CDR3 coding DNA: TGTGCCAGCAGAAGTGGGGGGACGCAGTATTTT.

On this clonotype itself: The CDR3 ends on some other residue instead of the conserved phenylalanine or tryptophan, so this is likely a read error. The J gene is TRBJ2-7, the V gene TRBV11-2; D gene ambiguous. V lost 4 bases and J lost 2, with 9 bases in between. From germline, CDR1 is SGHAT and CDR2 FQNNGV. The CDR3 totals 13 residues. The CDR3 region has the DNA TGTGCCAGCAGCTCACCATCAACCTACGAGCAGTACCTC. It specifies CASSSPSTYEQYL.

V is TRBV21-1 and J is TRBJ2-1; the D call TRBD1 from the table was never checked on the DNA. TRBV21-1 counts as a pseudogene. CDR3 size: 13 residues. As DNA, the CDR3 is TGTGCCAGCAGCACGACAGGGGCCAATGAGCAGTTCTTC. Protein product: CASSTTGANEQFF.

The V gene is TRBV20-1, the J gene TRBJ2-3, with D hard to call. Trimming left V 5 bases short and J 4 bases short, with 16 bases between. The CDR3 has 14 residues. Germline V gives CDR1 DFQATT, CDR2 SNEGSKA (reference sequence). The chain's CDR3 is CSALLAIGADTQYF. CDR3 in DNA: TGCAGTGCTCTGCTTGCTATCGGCGCAGATACGCAGTATTTT.

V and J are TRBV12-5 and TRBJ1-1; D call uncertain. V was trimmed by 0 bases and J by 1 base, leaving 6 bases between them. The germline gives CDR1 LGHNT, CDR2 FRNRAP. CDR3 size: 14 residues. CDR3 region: CASGLVRENTEAFF. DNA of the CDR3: TGTGCTAGTGGTTTGGTACGGGAGAACACTGAAGCTTTCTTT.

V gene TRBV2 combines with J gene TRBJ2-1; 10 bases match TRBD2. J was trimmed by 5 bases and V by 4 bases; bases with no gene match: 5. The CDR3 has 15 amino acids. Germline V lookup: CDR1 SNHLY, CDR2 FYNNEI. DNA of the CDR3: TGTGCCAGCAGTGCCCCAGCGGGGGGGAACAATGAGCAGTTCTTC. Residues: CASSAPAGGNNEQFF.

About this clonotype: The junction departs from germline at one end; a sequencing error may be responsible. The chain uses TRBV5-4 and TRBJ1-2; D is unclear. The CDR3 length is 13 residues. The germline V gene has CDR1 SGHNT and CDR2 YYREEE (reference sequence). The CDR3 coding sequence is TGTGCCAGCAGCCCGGACCGTGGAGGCGGCTACGCCTTC. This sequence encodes CASSPDRGGGYAF.

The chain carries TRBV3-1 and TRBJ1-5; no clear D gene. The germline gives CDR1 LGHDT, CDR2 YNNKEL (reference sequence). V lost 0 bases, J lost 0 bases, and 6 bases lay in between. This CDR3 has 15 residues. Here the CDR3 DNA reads TGTGCCAGCAGCCAAGACCAGAGTAGCAATCAGCCCCAGCATTTT. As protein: CASSQDQSSNQPQHF.

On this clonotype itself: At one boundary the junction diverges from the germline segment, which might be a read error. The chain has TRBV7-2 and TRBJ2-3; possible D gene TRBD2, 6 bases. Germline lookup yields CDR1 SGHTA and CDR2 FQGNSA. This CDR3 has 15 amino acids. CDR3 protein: CASNLVSRDSDTQYF. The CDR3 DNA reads TGTGCCAGCAACTTAGTATCAAGGGACTCCGATACGCAGTATTTT. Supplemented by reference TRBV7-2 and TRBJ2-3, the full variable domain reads GAGVSQSPSNKVTEKGKDVELRCDPISGHTALYWYRQSLGQGLEFLIYFQGNSAPDKSGLPSDRFSAERTGGSVSTLTIQRTQQEDSAVYLCASNLVSRDSDTQYFGPGTRLTVL.

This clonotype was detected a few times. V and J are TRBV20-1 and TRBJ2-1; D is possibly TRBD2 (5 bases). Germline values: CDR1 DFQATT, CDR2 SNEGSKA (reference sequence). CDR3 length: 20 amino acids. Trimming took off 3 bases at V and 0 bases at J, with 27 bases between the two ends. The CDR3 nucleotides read TGCAGTGCTAGGTCCGGTGGTGAGCGGTGGAACTCCGACTCCTACAATGAGCAGTTCTTC. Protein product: CSARSGGERWNSDSYNEQFF.

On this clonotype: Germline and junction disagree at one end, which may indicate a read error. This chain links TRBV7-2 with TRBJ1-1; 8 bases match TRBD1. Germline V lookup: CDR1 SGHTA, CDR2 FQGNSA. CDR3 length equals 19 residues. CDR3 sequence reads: CANSSTLSGTGYMNTEAFF. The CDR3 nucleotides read TGTGCCAACAGCTCCACTCTTTCCGGGACAGGATACATGAACACTGAAGCTTTCTTT.